This paragraph reports one TCR beta chain. With V trimmed by 4 bases and J by 4 bases, 8 bases remained unmatched. The germline V gene encodes CDR1 MDHEN and CDR2 SYDVKM. The CDR3 contains 15 residues. This specimen belongs to a study of cytotoxic CD8 clonotypes in ibrutinib-treated CLL. Sequenced by immunoSEQ multiplex PCR; TCRdb stores in-frame clones only, minus some. Here the sample spans 150,000 to 200,000 clones, about 88% being singletons. The clonotype originates from a human donor with chronic lymphocytic leukemia. The genes are TRBV28 and TRBJ1-2; 8 bases fit TRBD1. The material was PBMCs, obtained at disease progression, from a patient treated with ibrutinib. CDR3 DNA: TGTGCCAGCAGTTCGGTGGACAGGGTAGCCTATGGCTACACCTTC. Its translation: CASSSVDRVAYGYTF.